This TCR beta chain was recovered during a study of cytomegalovirus exposure and HLA in healthy donors. Study-level information: In a later analysis, the roughly 120 validation repertoires were reported to have used the same platform as the 600 to 800 first-cohort repertoires. Notes on the study in general: Among the CMV-associated chains, a few were confirmed in vitro as specific for CMV antigens. Among TCR beta chains, those listed as cytomegalovirus-associated numbered about 160.

Some clones are missing from TCRdb's copy, which holds only in-frame ones; the method was immunoSEQ multiplex PCR. This sample has fewer than 250,000 clones, with less than 85% found just once. As regards this clone: Its cognate antigen is unknown.

Germline V gene lookup returns CDR1 SEHNR and CDR2 FQNEAQ (reference sequence). The CDR3 runs to 12 residues. Trimming stripped 1 base from V and 10 bases from J, with 10 bases between. The clonotype was recovered from a woman between 18 and 29 years old in good health and CMV-seronegative. V usage is TRBV7-9 and J usage is TRBJ1-1; TRBD1 might be the D (6 bases). The sequenced sample was PBMCs. The CDR3 protein is CASSLVQGGAFF. The CDR3 region has the DNA TGTGCCAGCAGCTTAGTACAGGGTGGAGCTTTCTTT. Based on the CDR3 plus reference TRBV7-9 and TRBJ1-1, the full variable domain is DTGVSQNPRHKITKRGQNVTFRCDPISEHNRLYWYRQTLGQGPEFLTYFQNEAQLEKSRLLSDRFSAERPKGSFSTLEIQRTEQGDSAMYLCASSLVQGGAFFGQGTRLTVV.